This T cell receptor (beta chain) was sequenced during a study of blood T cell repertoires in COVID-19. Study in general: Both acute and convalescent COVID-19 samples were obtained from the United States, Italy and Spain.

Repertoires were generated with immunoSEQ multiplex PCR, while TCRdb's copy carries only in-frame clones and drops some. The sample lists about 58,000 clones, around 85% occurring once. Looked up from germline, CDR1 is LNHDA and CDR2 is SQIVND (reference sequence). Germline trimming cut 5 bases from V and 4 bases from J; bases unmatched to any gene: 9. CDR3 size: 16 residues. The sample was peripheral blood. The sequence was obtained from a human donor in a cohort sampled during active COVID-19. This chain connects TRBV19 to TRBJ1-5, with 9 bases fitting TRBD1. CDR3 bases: TGTGCCAGTAGTCCGAGCGACAGGGGGGATAATCAGCCCCAGCATTTT. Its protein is CASSPSDRGDNQPQHF.